This TCR beta chain was profiled in a study of spatial heterogeneity in lung cancer. Documented time point: blood at routine non-recurrence follow-up after resection. The sequenced material consisted of unsorted whole RNA from tumor, nontumor lung or frozen PBMC. This clonotype was seen many times. All TCR cDNA molecules were individually tagged with a unique molecular identifier. TCRdb re-analysed the 5' RACE reads in MiXCR, keeping a single row per CDR3 protein. Here the sample spans 25,000 to 30,000 distinct CDR3 sequences, around 6.1% being singletons. The specimen comprised PBMCs, sampled at follow-up. The origin of this receptor is a male donor with early-stage non-small cell lung cancer.

The CDR3 loop reads CAWRKGTTEAFF. CDR3 DNA sequence: TGTGCCTGGAGAAAGGGTACCACTGAAGCTTTCTTT. The V call is TRBV30, the J call TRBJ1-1; D unresolved. V gave up 3 bases and J gave up 4 bases, with 9 bases separating them. The V gene's germline CDR1 is GTSNPN and CDR2 SVGIG (reference sequence). This CDR3 spans 12 amino acids.